These T cell receptor beta chains were read from a single sample in a study of blood T cell repertoires in COVID-19. Assay: immunoSEQ multiplex PCR; the TCRdb copy retains only in-frame clones and omits some. The table lists about 69,000 clones, around 80% of them singletons, with 8.5% to 10% in the top ten. The specimen was peripheral blood. The receptors were gathered from a woman aged 80 or over with acute or convalescent COVID-19. Both conserved end residues are part of each CDR3. The D gene is left open where the match is weak. Clone sizes are given selectively: once, few, many, or a class where the clone is expanded.

clone size: -
V gene: TRBV6-1
J gene: TRBJ1-4
D gene: -
CDR3 protein: CASSEDSIKLFF
CDR3 DNA: TGTGCCAGCAGTGAGGACAGCATAAAACTGTTTTTT

clone size: once
V gene: TRBV7-2
J gene: TRBJ2-5
D gene: -
CDR3 protein: CASSWDIQETQYF
CDR3 DNA: TGTGCCAGCAGCTGGGACATCCAAGAGACCCAGTACTTC

clone size: -
V gene: TRBV6-2/TRBV6-3
J gene: TRBJ1-5
D gene: -
CDR3 protein: CASSYSNQGSAPQHF
CDR3 DNA: TGTGCCAGCAGCTATTCGAACCAGGGAAGTGCGCCCCAGCATTTT

clone size: -
V gene: TRBV7-3
J gene: TRBJ2-3
D gene: TRBD1
CDR3 protein: CASSLTPTGRSTDTQYF
CDR3 DNA: TGTGCCAGCAGCTTAACCCCGACAGGGAGAAGCACAGATACGCAGTATTTT

clone size: -
V gene: TRBV6-1
J gene: TRBJ2-3
D gene: TRBD2
CDR3 protein: CASRGTSGFTDTQYF
CDR3 DNA: TGTGCCAGCAGGGGGACTAGCGGCTTCACAGATACGCAGTATTTT

clone size: few
V gene: TRBV11-1
J gene: TRBJ2-7
D gene: TRBD1
CDR3 protein: CASSTQGVSYEQYF
CDR3 DNA: TGTGCCAGCAGCACGCAGGGGGTGTCCTACGAGCAGTACTTC

clone size: -
V gene: TRBV11-2
J gene: TRBJ2-5
D gene: -
CDR3 protein: CASSSGAGLYQETQYF
CDR3 DNA: TGTGCCAGCAGCTCAGGCGCAGGATTGTACCAAGAGACCCAGTACTTC

clone size: once
V gene: TRBV5-1
J gene: TRBJ2-2
D gene: TRBD2
CDR3 protein: CASSLGLAGGPNTGELFF
CDR3 DNA: TGCGCCAGCAGCTTGGGACTAGCGGGGGGCCCTAACACCGGGGAGCTGTTTTTT

clone size: -
V gene: TRBV6-5
J gene: TRBJ1-1
D gene: -
CDR3 protein: CASSYSGTMNTEAFF
CDR3 DNA: TGTGCCAGCAGTTACTCAGGGACTATGAACACTGAAGCTTTCTTT

clone size: -
V gene: TRBV9
J gene: TRBJ2-5
D gene: TRBD2
CDR3 protein: CASLPRLAALQETQYF
CDR3 DNA: TGTGCCAGCCTCCCTCGACTAGCGGCCCTTCAAGAGACCCAGTACTTC

clone size: once
V gene: TRBV19
J gene: TRBJ2-6
D gene: -
CDR3 protein: CASSIVREAGANVLTF
CDR3 DNA: TGTGCCAGTAGTATCGTCAGGGAGGCTGGGGCCAACGTCCTGACTTTC

clone size: -
V gene: TRBV18
J gene: TRBJ1-2
D gene: -
CDR3 protein: CASSPGQGISNYGYTF
CDR3 DNA: TGTGCCAGCTCACCGGGGCAGGGAATTTCAAACTATGGCTACACCTTC

clone size: -
V gene: TRBV12-3/TRBV12-4
J gene: TRBJ2-3
D gene: -
CDR3 protein: CASSLDRSDTQYF
CDR3 DNA: TGTGCCAGCAGTTTAGATAGATCAGATACGCAGTATTTT

clone size: -
V gene: TRBV21-1
J gene: TRBJ2-3
D gene: -
CDR3 protein: CASFQTGAPDTQYF
CDR3 DNA: TGTGCCAGCTTTCAGACAGGGGCCCCAGATACGCAGTATTTT

clone size: -
V gene: TRBV18
J gene: TRBJ2-5
D gene: TRBD2
CDR3 protein: CASSPGLRETQYF
CDR3 DNA: TGTGCCAGCTCACCGGGACTAAGAGAGACCCAGTACTTC

clone size: -
V gene: TRBV12-5
J gene: TRBJ1-1
D gene: -
CDR3 protein: CASGLPRVGAFF
CDR3 DNA: TGTGCTAGTGGTTTGCCGAGGGTTGGGGCTTTCTTT